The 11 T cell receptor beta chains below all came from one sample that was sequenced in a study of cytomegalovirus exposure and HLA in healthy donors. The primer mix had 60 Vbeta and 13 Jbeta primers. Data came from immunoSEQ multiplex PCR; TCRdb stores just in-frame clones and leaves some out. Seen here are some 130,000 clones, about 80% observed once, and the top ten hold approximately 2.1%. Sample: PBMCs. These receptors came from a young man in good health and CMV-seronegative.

The CDR3 nucleotides are TGTGCCAGCAGTTACTCACAGGGGGTTTATGGCTACACCTTC. Amino acids: CASSYSQGVYGYTF. The gene calls are TRBV6-5 and TRBJ1-2; TRBD1 aligns across 8 bases. After removal of 0 bases from V and 5 bases from J, the junction contained 2 bases not matched to a gene. CDR3 length: 14 residues. CDR1 and CDR2 (germline): MNHEY, SVGAGI.

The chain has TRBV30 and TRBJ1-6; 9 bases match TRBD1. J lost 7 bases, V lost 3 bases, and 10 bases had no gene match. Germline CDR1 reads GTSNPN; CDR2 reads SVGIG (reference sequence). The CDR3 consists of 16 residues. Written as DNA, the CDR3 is TGTGCCTGGAGAGAGGGACAGGGCGCTTGGAATTCACCCCTCCACTTT. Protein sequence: CAWREGQGAWNSPLHF.

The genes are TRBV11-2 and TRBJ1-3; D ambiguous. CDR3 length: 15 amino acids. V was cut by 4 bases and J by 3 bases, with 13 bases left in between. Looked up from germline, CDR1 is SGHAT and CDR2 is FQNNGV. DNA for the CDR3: TGTGCCAGCAGCTCCAGCGCTATGGATGGAAACACCATATATTTT. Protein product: CASSSSAMDGNTIYF. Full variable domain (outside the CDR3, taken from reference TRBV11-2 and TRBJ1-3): EAGVAQSPRYKIIEKRQSVAFWCNPISGHATLYWYQQILGQGPKLLIQFQNNGVVDDSQLPKDRFSAERLKGVDSTLKIQPAKLEDSAVYLCASSSSAMDGNTIYFGEGSWLTVV.

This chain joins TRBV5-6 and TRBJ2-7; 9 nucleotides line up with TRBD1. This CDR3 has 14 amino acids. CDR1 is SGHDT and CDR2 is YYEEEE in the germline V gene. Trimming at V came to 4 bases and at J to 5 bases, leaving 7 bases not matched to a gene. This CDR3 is CASSGTGWAHEQYF. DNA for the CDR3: TGTGCCAGCAGCGGGACAGGGTGGGCCCACGAGCAGTACTTC.

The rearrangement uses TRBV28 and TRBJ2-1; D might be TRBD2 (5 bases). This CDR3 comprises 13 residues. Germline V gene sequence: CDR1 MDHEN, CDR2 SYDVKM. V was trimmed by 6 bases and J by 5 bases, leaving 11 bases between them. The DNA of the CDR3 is TGTGCCAGCAGGGATACTAGTAACAATGAGCAGTTCTTC. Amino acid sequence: CASRDTSNNEQFF.

The CDR3 here is CASSQDWEEGSYGYTF. CDR3 nucleotides: TGTGCCAGCAGCCAAGATTGGGAAGAGGGATCCTATGGCTACACCTTC. The V call is TRBV4-2, the J call TRBJ1-2; D is unresolved. Trimming cost V 0 bases and J 4 bases, with 15 bases left between them. The CDR3 loop spans 16 amino acids. Germline V gene data show CDR1 as LGHNA and CDR2 as YNFKEQ.

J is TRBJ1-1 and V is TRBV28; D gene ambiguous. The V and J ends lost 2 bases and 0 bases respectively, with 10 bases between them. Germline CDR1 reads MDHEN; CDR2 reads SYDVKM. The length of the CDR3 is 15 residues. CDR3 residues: CASSLPTSMNTEAFF. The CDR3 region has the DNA TGTGCCAGCAGTTTACCCACCAGTATGAACACTGAAGCTTTCTTT.

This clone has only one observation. Here the CDR3 DNA reads TGTGCCAGCTCACCACAGGACAGGGAAGCTTTCTTT. As protein: CASSPQDREAFF. V is TRBV18 and J is TRBJ1-1; 7 nucleotides match TRBD1. CDR1 and CDR2 from the germline V gene are KGHSH and LQKENI. V dropped 1 base and J dropped 8; count of bases not matched to a gene: 1. The CDR3 extends over 12 amino acids.

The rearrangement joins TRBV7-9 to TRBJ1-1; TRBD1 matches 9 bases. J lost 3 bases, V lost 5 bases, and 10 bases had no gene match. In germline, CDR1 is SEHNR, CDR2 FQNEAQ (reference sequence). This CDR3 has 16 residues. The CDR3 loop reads CASSRTGVEPDTEAFF. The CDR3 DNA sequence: TGTGCCAGCAGCCGGACAGGGGTGGAACCGGACACTGAAGCTTTCTTT. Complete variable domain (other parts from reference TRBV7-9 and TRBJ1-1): DTGVSQNPRHKITKRGQNVTFRCDPISEHNRLYWYRQTLGQGPEFLTYFQNEAQLEKSRLLSDRFSAERPKGSFSTLEIQRTEQGDSAMYLCASSRTGVEPDTEAFFGQGTRLTVV.

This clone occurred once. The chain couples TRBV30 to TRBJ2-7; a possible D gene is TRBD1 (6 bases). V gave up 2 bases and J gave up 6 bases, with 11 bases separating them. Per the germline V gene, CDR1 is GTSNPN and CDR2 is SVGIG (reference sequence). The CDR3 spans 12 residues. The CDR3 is CAWSSQGSEQYF. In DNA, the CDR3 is TGTGCCTGGAGTTCCCAGGGGAGCGAGCAGTACTTC.

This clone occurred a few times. CDR3 DNA sequence: TGCAGCGTTGAACCAGGGACAGGGGGCTACTATGGCTACACCTTC. Translating gives CSVEPGTGGYYGYTF. J is TRBJ1-2 and V is TRBV29-1; 12 bases are shared with TRBD1. Per the germline V gene, CDR1 is SQVTM and CDR2 is ANQGSEA. The CDR3 runs 15 residues. V shed 2 bases, J shed 3 bases, and the junction held 4 bases outside the gene matches. Full variable domain (outside the CDR3, taken from reference TRBV29-1 and TRBJ1-2): SAVISQKPSRDICQRGTSLTIQCQVDSQVTMMFWYRQQPGQSLTLIATANQGSEATYESGFVIDKFPISRPNLTFSTLTVSNMSPEDSSIYLCSVEPGTGGYYGYTFGSGTRLTVV.